The clone carrying this TCR beta chain was picked up many times. What it binds is not known. Synthesis of cDNA was carried out by template-switch 5'RACE. The reaction used 10-nucleotide random UMIs. In each sequencing run, over 160 million TCR-beta sequences were generated from 15-18 subjects. Via MiXCR, TCRdb re-called the 5' RACE reads, giving one row per CDR3 protein. Here the sample spans 45,000 to 65,000 distinct CDR3 sequences, about 4% being singletons. Trimming stripped 3 bases from V and 8 bases from J, with 11 bases between. This CDR3 contains 13 residues. The germline V gene encodes CDR1 MNHEY and CDR2 SMNVEV (reference sequence). This sample is drawn from a study of neurological immune-mediated disorders. Study results and caveats: The phylogenetic placement of 18 of 34 multiple sclerosis patients' repertoires in one related-CDR3 cluster constitutes a possible signature.

The unsorted libraries had their origin in 2 million PBMCs stored at -80 C. The sequencing input was PBMCs. The chain uses TRBV27 and TRBJ2-1; no clear D gene. The sequence was collected from a man aged 50 or older with multiple sclerosis. Here the CDR3 DNA reads TGTGCCAGCAGTTTGGTAGTTTGGGATGAGCAGTTCTTC. This sequence encodes CASSLVVWDEQFF.